Here is one T cell receptor beta chain with its context. A far more abundant clone sits one base away, making this likely a read error. The data originate from a study of shared clonotypes between healthy human individuals. Several immunoSEQ plates received, in even portions, the genomic DNA of each subset. Sequenced by immunoSEQ multiplex PCR; TCRdb stores in-frame clones only, minus some. Among nearly 500,000 clones listed, over 60% were seen once. Germline V CDR1 and CDR2: SGHVS, FNYEAQ. The CDR3 sequence is 13 residues long. All donors qualified as healthy HIV-negative adults and had experienced no recent acute infections or vaccinations.

The sequenced sample was PBMCs. This chain uses TRBV7-6 with TRBJ1-4; no reliable D call. This receptor was identified in a woman aged 40 to 50 in good health. Some clones in this sample may be carry-over from other donors' samples. CDR3 coding DNA: TGTGCCGGCAGCCCAAACTGGTCGGGAAAACTGTTTTTT. Translation gives CAGSPNWSGKLFF.